The 28 T cell receptor beta chains reported below all come from one sample, sequenced in a study of T cell responses to AZD1222 COVID-19 vaccine. The protocol was immunoSEQ multiplex PCR, while the TCRdb copy is restricted to in-frame clones and leaves out a portion. Of more than 250,000 clones in the sample, roughly 93% were seen once. The sequencing here drew on peripheral blood, taken on day 0 of AZD1222 vaccination. The receptors originated from an adult in good health.

This clone is a singleton in its sample. The rearrangement joins TRBV5-3 to TRBJ1-2; unclear D gene. TRBV5-3 is given ORF status, its function remaining uncertain. The CDR3 runs to 16 residues. The V gene lost 2 bases and the J gene lost 0 bases, with 14 bases spanning the gap. CDR3 amino acids: CARSLRAGSPNYGYTF. CDR3 coding DNA: TGTGCCAGAAGCTTAAGAGCGGGAAGTCCTAACTATGGCTACACCTTC.

CDR3 bases: TGTGCCAGCACCAACAGCCCGGGGAGGGGGTTCCAGCCCCAGCATTTT. Its translation is CASTNSPGRGFQPQHF. The chain combines TRBV28 with TRBJ1-5, with D possibly being TRBD1 (6 bases). V lost 7 bases to trimming and J lost 7 bases, with 23 bases between them. CDR1 and CDR2 (germline): MDHEN, SYDVKM. The CDR3 sequence is 16 residues long.

This rearrangement joins TRBV5-1 to TRBJ1-1; perhaps TRBD1 as D (5 bases). In germline, CDR1 is SGHRS, CDR2 YFSETQ. Trimming took 0 bases from V and 5 from J, leaving 8 bases between them. The CDR3 is 13 amino acids. CDR3 amino acids: CASSLVGVTEAFF. The CDR3 region has the DNA TGCGCCAGCAGCTTGGTGGGGGTTACTGAAGCTTTCTTT. The complete variable domain, with remaining parts taken from reference TRBV5-1 and TRBJ1-1, reads KAGVTQTPRYLIKTRGQQVTLSCSPISGHRSVSWYQQTPGQGLQFLFEYFSETQRNKGNFPGRFSGRQFSNSRSEMNVSTLELGDSALYLCASSLVGVTEAFFGQGTRLTVV.

The chain employs TRBV7-2 and TRBJ2-1; no firm D call. This CDR3 is built from 15 residues. Trimming took off 8 bases at V and 0 bases at J, with 14 bases between the two ends. Germline V gives CDR1 SGHTA, CDR2 FQGNSA. This chain's CDR3 is CASRRRTLSYNEQFF. In nucleotides, the CDR3 is TGTGCCAGCCGCCGGCGGACCCTCTCCTACAATGAGCAGTTCTTC.

The chain uses TRBV19 and TRBJ1-3, with D uncertain. With 3 bases removed from V and 0 bases from J, the gap between germline ends came to 9 bases. The CDR3 length is 15 residues. Germline values: CDR1 LNHDA, CDR2 SQIVND (reference sequence). The CDR3 DNA reads as TGTGCCAGTAGTATTGAAGGGAACTCTGGAAACACCATATATTTT. It is translated as CASSIEGNSGNTIYF.

The gene calls are TRBV28 and TRBJ1-4; D is unresolved. CDR3 length: 15 residues. The V end lost 6 bases, the J end lost 4 bases, and 15 bases lay between the germline ends. Germline CDR1 MDHEN, CDR2 SYDVKM. CDR3 sequence reads: CASSRRGVVNEKLFF. CDR3 nucleotide sequence: TGTGCCAGCAGCCGACGGGGAGTTGTTAATGAAAAACTGTTTTTT.

This rearrangement joins TRBV12-5 to TRBJ2-1; maybe TRBD2 (5 bases). V was shortened by 5 bases and J by 9 bases, with 8 bases between the two germline ends. This CDR3 is 11 amino acids long. Germline loops: CDR1 LGHNT, CDR2 FRNRAP. The CDR3 nucleotides read TGTGCTAGTGGTGACGAGGGTGAGCAGTTCTTC. This gives the protein CASGDEGEQFF.

This chain uses TRBV19 with TRBJ2-2, with 8 bases that match TRBD1. Germline lookup yields CDR1 LNHDA and CDR2 SQIVND (reference sequence). The CDR3 sequence is 15 residues long. The ends lost 3 bases at V and 6 bases at J; junction bases unmatched: 6. The CDR3 coding sequence is TGTGCCAGTAGTATTAGCGGCAGGGGGCCCGGGGAGCTGTTTTTT. Protein sequence: CASSISGRGPGELFF.

The V call is TRBV24-1, the J call TRBJ2-3, with D hard to call. The germline gives CDR1 KGHDR, CDR2 SFDVKD. The germline V and J ends were trimmed by 5 bases and 6 bases, with 8 bases remaining between them. This CDR3 has 12 amino acids. The CDR3 sequence: CATSVLGDTQYF. The CDR3, as DNA: TGTGCCACCAGTGTTCTAGGGGATACGCAGTATTTT.

This chain joins TRBV3-1 (or the pseudogene TRBV3-2) and TRBJ1-2; D might be TRBD1 (5 bases). The CDR3 consists of 16 residues. V was pared by 0 bases and J by 2 bases, with 13 bases between. Germline loops: CDR1 LGHDT, CDR2 YNNKEL (reference sequence). Here the CDR3 reads CASSQDLLRGNYGYTF. In nucleotides, the CDR3 is TGTGCCAGCAGCCAAGACCTCCTAAGGGGCAACTATGGCTACACCTTC.

A single count supports this clone. The gene calls are TRBV7-9 and TRBJ2-7; 9 nucleotides agree with TRBD2. CDR3 size: 16 residues. Germline CDR1 SEHNR, CDR2 FQNEAQ (reference sequence). Trimming cost V 4 bases and J 4 bases; bases outside gene matches: 11. The CDR3 spells CASSSALAGPPYEQYF. The DNA for the CDR3 is TGTGCCAGCAGCTCCGCCCTAGCGGGGCCCCCTTACGAGCAGTACTTC. The complete variable domain, with remaining parts taken from reference TRBV7-9 and TRBJ2-7, reads DTGVSQNPRHKITKRGQNVTFRCDPISEHNRLYWYRQTLGQGPEFLTYFQNEAQLEKSRLLSDRFSAERPKGSFSTLEIQRTEQGDSAMYLCASSSALAGPPYEQYFGPGTRLTVT.

This chain joins TRBV18 and TRBJ2-1, with TRBD2 matching 14 bases. CDR1 KGHSH and CDR2 LQKENI come from the germline V gene. The CDR3 contains 15 residues. J lost 7 bases, V lost 5 bases, and 4 bases had no gene match. CDR3 in amino acids: CASSSGLAGVNEQFF. CDR3 nucleotide sequence: TGTGCCAGCTCATCGGGACTAGCGGGAGTAAATGAGCAGTTCTTC.

The chain combines TRBV28 with TRBJ1-1; D is possibly TRBD1 (6 bases). The germline V and J ends were trimmed by 3 bases and 9 bases, with 8 bases remaining between them. The CDR3 is made up of 11 amino acids. The germline gives CDR1 MDHEN, CDR2 SYDVKM. The CDR3 coding sequence is TGTGCCAGCAGTTTGGGGGCGAAAGCTTTCTTT. This translates into CASSLGAKAFF.

The chain employs TRBV6-2 or TRBV6-3 and TRBJ1-5, with D tentatively TRBD1 (6 bases). This CDR3 region has 16 residues. V shed 5 bases and J shed 2 bases, with 16 bases lying between them. CDR1 MNHEY and CDR2 SVGEGT come from the germline V gene. CDR3 region: CASSTPSGAGNQPQHF. The CDR3 DNA reads as TGTGCCAGCAGTACCCCCTCAGGGGCTGGCAATCAGCCCCAGCATTTT.

This rearrangement joins TRBV7-2 to TRBJ1-1; possibly TRBD1 for D (5 bases). This CDR3 contains 12 residues. The ends were cut back, 0 bases at V and 10 bases at J, with 9 bases in the middle. Germline assignment: CDR1 SGHTA and CDR2 FQGNSA. The CDR3 DNA sequence: TGTGCCAGCAGCTTAGCCGGGAGGGGAGCTTTCTTT. Translating it yields CASSLAGRGAFF.

A single count supports this clone. The chain couples TRBV11-2 to TRBJ1-6; the match to TRBD1 covers 8 bases. Trimming cost V 4 bases and J 5 bases; bases outside gene matches: 4. CDR3 length equals 15 residues. The V gene's germline CDR1 is SGHAT and CDR2 FQNNGV. CDR3 amino acids: CASSSRTGNNSPLHF. CDR3 DNA sequence: TGTGCCAGCAGCTCACGGACAGGGAATAATTCACCCCTCCACTTT.

This chain links TRBV27 with TRBJ2-7; D unclear. The V and J ends lost 2 bases and 4 bases respectively, with 9 bases between them. The CDR3 spans 13 residues. Germline CDR1 MNHEY, CDR2 SMNVEV (reference sequence). CDR3 coding DNA: TGTGCCAGCAGTTTAGGTTCAGGATACGAGCAGTACTTC. Translation gives CASSLGSGYEQYF.

The chain has TRBV28 and TRBJ2-1, with TRBD2 matching 8 bases. The length of the CDR3 is 15 residues. J gave up 5 bases and V 5 bases, and 8 bases lay outside the gene matches. Germline V gene data show CDR1 as MDHEN and CDR2 as SYDVKM. As DNA, the CDR3 is TGTGCCAGCAGTGTGATCGGGGGGGTAAACAATGAGCAGTTCTTC. It translates to CASSVIGGVNNEQFF.

The chain is built from TRBV5-1 and TRBJ1-2, with no clear D. V was pared by 1 base and J by 6 bases, with 10 bases between. The length of the CDR3 is 13 residues. CDR1 and CDR2 from the germline V gene are SGHRS and YFSETQ. The CDR3 DNA reads TGCGCCAGCAGCTTGCGTGGTCCTAATGGCTACACCTTC. Its translation: CASSLRGPNGYTF. Using reference TRBV5-1 and TRBJ1-2 for the parts outside the CDR3, the full variable domain is KAGVTQTPRYLIKTRGQQVTLSCSPISGHRSVSWYQQTPGQGLQFLFEYFSETQRNKGNFPGRFSGRQFSNSRSEMNVSTLELGDSALYLCASSLRGPNGYTFGSGTRLTVV.

The CDR3 region has the DNA TGTGCCAGCAGCCATTCGACGGACAGGGGGCTGAACACTGAAGCTTTCTTT. It is translated as CASSHSTDRGLNTEAFF. The chain joins TRBV9 to TRBJ1-1; the match to TRBD1 covers 11 bases. V shed 4 bases, J shed 0 bases, and the junction held 8 bases outside the gene matches. The CDR3 contains 17 residues. Germline CDR1 reads SGDLS; CDR2 reads YYNGEE.

This chain connects TRBV18 to TRBJ2-7, with 15 bases lining up with TRBD2. V trimming: 3 bases; J trimming: 0 bases; junction bases outside the gene matches: 6. The CDR3 totals 18 residues. Germline values: CDR1 KGHSH, CDR2 LQKENI. DNA for the CDR3: TGTGCCAGCTCACCCGGGACTAGCGGGAGGACCCTCTCCTACGAGCAGTACTTC. Protein sequence: CASSPGTSGRTLSYEQYF.

The DNA of the CDR3 is TGTGCCAGCAGTGGTCTGCTTGGCACTGAAGCTTTCTTT. Encoded protein: CASSGLLGTEAFF. The chain is built from TRBV28 and TRBJ1-1; D gene unclear. The CDR3 is 13 residues long. The germline V and J ends were trimmed by 5 bases and 4 bases, with 11 bases remaining between them. The germline V gene encodes CDR1 MDHEN and CDR2 SYDVKM. The complete variable domain, with remaining parts taken from reference TRBV28 and TRBJ1-1, reads DVKVTQSSRYLVKRTGEKVFLECVQDMDHENMFWYRQDPGLGLRLIYFSYDVKMKEKGDIPEGYSVSREKKERFSLILESASTNQTSMYLCASSGLLGTEAFFGQGTRLTVV.

The gene calls are TRBV7-9 and TRBJ1-4, with a weak D call TRBD1 (5 bases). V was clipped by 5 bases and J by 8 bases, with 12 bases between them. Germline V lookup: CDR1 SEHNR, CDR2 FQNEAQ (reference sequence). This CDR3 has 13 amino acids. CDR3 nucleotides: TGTGCCAGCAGCCTAGGGGTTGAAGAAAAACTGTTTTTT. Protein sequence: CASSLGVEEKLFF.

The chain employs TRBV19 and TRBJ1-6; D remains unclear. With 5 bases removed from V and 0 bases from J, the gap between germline ends came to 11 bases. Germline V gives CDR1 LNHDA, CDR2 SQIVND (reference sequence). This CDR3 is 16 amino acids long. The CDR3 nucleotides are TGTGCCAGTAGTCCTCCAGGCAGCTCCTATAATTCACCCCTCCACTTT. Translating it yields CASSPPGSSYNSPLHF.

The chain joins TRBV7-9 to TRBJ2-3, with 9 bases fitting TRBD2. V gave up 3 bases and J gave up 3 bases; unmatched junction bases: 4. Germline CDR1 SEHNR, CDR2 FQNEAQ (reference sequence). The CDR3 consists of 15 residues. The chain's CDR3 is CASSLLAGSTDTQYF. DNA of the CDR3: TGTGCCAGCAGCTTGCTAGCGGGGTCGACAGATACGCAGTATTTT.

The V and J genes are TRBV7-9 and TRBJ2-3; D is unclear. V was clipped by 1 base and J by 5 bases, with 4 bases between them. CDR3 length: 12 residues. The V gene's germline CDR1 is SEHNR and CDR2 FQNEAQ (reference sequence). The CDR3 is CASSLVGDTQYF. CDR3 sequence (DNA): TGTGCCAGCAGCTTAGTAGGAGATACGCAGTATTTT.

This clone was found once. This chain joins TRBV28 and TRBJ1-2, with D possibly TRBD1 on 6 matching bases. The germline V and J ends were trimmed by 7 bases and 1 base, with 19 bases remaining between them. Germline values: CDR1 MDHEN, CDR2 SYDVKM. The CDR3 is 16 amino acids. CDR3 DNA sequence: TGTGCCAGCACTTTCCTGACAGGCAACATTAACTATGGCTACACCTTC. It specifies CASTFLTGNINYGYTF.

The V call is TRBV6-5, the J call TRBJ1-2; TRBD1 is a possible D gene (5 bases). CDR1 and CDR2 (germline): MNHEY, SVGAGI. V lost 6 bases, J lost 4 bases, and 15 bases lay in between. The CDR3 spans 14 residues. Here the CDR3 reads CASRARVNGYGYTF. The CDR3 nucleotides read TGTGCCAGCAGAGCCAGGGTGAACGGCTATGGCTACACCTTC.